These 4 T cell receptor beta chains originate from one sample sequenced in a study of graft-versus-host responses after intestinal transplantation. The repertoire was sequenced with immunoSEQ multiplex PCR; TCRdb's copy has only in-frame clones and lacks some. The sample consists of fewer than 10,000 clones, approximately 81% of them appearing once. Lymphocytes from graft epithelium and lamina propria were isolated. Sequences were derived from ileum tissue, sampled about 520 days after intestinal transplant. Receptor source: a human patient who received an intestinal transplant, so some T cells may come from the graft donor.

As for this clone: The sample contains more than one DNA sequence encoding this CDR3. The chain links TRBV23-1 to TRBJ2-1; D is perhaps TRBD2 (6 bases). TRBV23-1 is sorted into the ORF group, with uncertain function. Trimming cost V 2 bases and J 4 bases, with 12 bases left between them. The CDR3 extends over 15 amino acids. The CDR3 sequence: CASSQRLAGYNEQFF. The CDR3 DNA reads as TGCGCCAGCAGTCAAAGACTGGCGGGATACAATGAGCAGTTCTTC.

In its sample, this clone was seen a few times. The genes are TRBV19 and TRBJ2-7; TRBD2 matches 7 bases. Losses at the gene ends were 3 bases for V and 3 bases for J; bases not matched to a gene: 8. CDR1 is LNHDA and CDR2 is SQIVND in the germline V gene (reference sequence). CDR3 size: 15 residues. CDR3 protein: CASSIPGGGNYEQYF. The CDR3 DNA sequence: TGTGCCAGTAGTATTCCGGGCGGGGGAAACTACGAGCAGTACTTC.

The J gene is TRBJ2-3, the V gene TRBV27; D unresolved. V was pared by 4 bases and J by 6 bases, with 11 bases between. This CDR3 contains 13 residues. CDR1 and CDR2 (germline): MNHEY, SMNVEV (reference sequence). CDR3 sequence: CASSSSKDDTQYF. Here the CDR3 DNA reads TGTGCCAGCAGTTCATCCAAGGACGATACGCAGTATTTT.

V gene TRBV6-5 combines with J gene TRBJ2-7; TRBD2 matches at 8 bases. Germline V gene sequence: CDR1 MNHEY, CDR2 SVGAGI. The CDR3 has 14 amino acids. The J segment lost 12 bases and the V segment lost 5 bases, leaving 15 bases of the junction unmatched. Here the CDR3 DNA reads TGTGCCAGCAGTCAAAACGGAGCGGGGGCCTTCTCGTACTTC. As protein: CASSQNGAGAFSYF.